These T cell receptor beta chains were read from a single sample in a study of radiotherapy plus CTLA-4 blockade in lung cancer. The data were produced by immunoSEQ multiplex PCR, yet TCRdb's version contains in-frame clones alone and is incomplete. The data contain over 85,000 clones, 88% of them seen just once; the ten biggest clones take up approximately 4.9%. The input for sequencing was peripheral blood, taken from a patient treated with radiotherapy plus ipilimumab. The receptors were gathered from a human donor with non-small cell lung cancer that progressed on radiotherapy plus ipilimumab. Both conserved end residues are part of each CDR3. A D gene is named only where the DNA matches it firmly. Rows may omit the clone size; those that give it use once, few, many or a size class.

TRBJ2-5 TRBV5-1 NA NA TGCGCCAGCAGCTTGGTAGGGTCCCAGACTACAGAGACCCAGTACTTC CASSLVGSQTTETQYF
TRBJ1-2 TRBV15 NA NA TGTGCCACCAGCATGGGAGGGGATGGCTACACCTTC CATSMGGDGYTF
TRBJ2-7 TRBV10-2 NA NA TGCGCCAGCAGTGAGGCCTACGAGCAGTACTTC CASSEAYEQYF
TRBJ2-7 TRBV27 NA TRBD2 TGTGCCAGCAGGCCAGCGGGATGGGCATACGAGCAGTACTTC CASRPAGWAYEQYF
TRBJ2-1 TRBV19 NA NA TGTGCCAGTAGCGTGGACACCTACAATGAGCAGTTCTTC CASSVDTYNEQFF
TRBJ1-1 TRBV5-1 NA NA TGCGCCAGCAGCTTAATAGGCGGTGGGACTGAAGCTTTCTTT CASSLIGGGTEAFF
TRBJ1-1 TRBV6-5 NA NA TGTGCCACCCGTCCCCTCGACAGGTTTAAGACTGAAGCTTTCTTT CATRPLDRFKTEAFF
TRBJ2-2 TRBV5-1 few NA TGCGCCAGCAGCTTGGCCGGGGGGCCGAACACCGGGGAGCTGTTTTTT CASSLAGGPNTGELFF
TRBJ2-1 TRBV18 NA TRBD2 TGTGCCAGCTCACCACGGGTTAGCGGGTTGAGCTCCTACAATGAGCAGTTCTTC CASSPRVSGLSSYNEQFF
TRBJ2-7 TRBV29-1 NA NA TGCAGCGTCGGGACTGCCGGTTTGCAGTACTTC CSVGTAGLQYF
TRBJ1-3 TRBV25-1 NA NA TGTGCCAGCCTGAGACGATCGACAGATGGAAACACCATATATTTT CASLRRSTDGNTIYF
TRBJ1-1 TRBV6-1 NA NA TGTGCCAGCACCACAAAATTGAACACTGAAGCTTTCTTT CASTTKLNTEAFF
TRBJ2-3 TRBV30 NA NA TGTGCCTGTGAGACAGGCGGAAAAGGGGGCACAGATACGCAGTATTTT CACETGGKGGTDTQYF
TRBJ1-1 TRBV6-6 NA TRBD1 TGTGCCAGCAGGGGGAAACAGGGGTTAGAAGCTTTCTTT CASRGKQGLEAFF
TRBJ2-3 TRBV12-5 NA NA TGTGCTAGTGGTTTGGTACTCGGCGGAGCAGATACGCAGTATTTT CASGLVLGGADTQYF
TRBJ1-1 TRBV19 NA TRBD1 TGTGCCAGTAGCCTCGCCGGGACAGGGGGCCACACTGAAGCTTTCTTT CASSLAGTGGHTEAFF
TRBJ2-1 TRBV5-1 NA NA TGCGCCAGCTCAATAGGGGTAGCGGAGAGCAATGAGCAGTTCTTC CASSIGVAESNEQFF
TRBJ2-7 TRBV10-2 NA NA TGCGCCAGTTTCACCTCAGGAGGGGAGCAGTACTTC CASFTSGGEQYF
TRBJ2-5 TRBV2 once TRBD1 TGTGCCAGCAGCGACAGGGTCTCGGAGACCCAGTACTTC CASSDRVSETQYF
TRBJ1-2 TRBV5-4 few NA TGTGCCAGCAGCCCCGTGACCGAGACAGGCCCGATCTATGGCTACACCTTC CASSPVTETGPIYGYTF
TRBJ2-7 TRBV5-1 NA NA TGCGCCAGCAGCTTGGTTCAGGGAACCCACGAGCAGTACTTC CASSLVQGTHEQYF
TRBJ1-1 TRBV27 NA NA TGTGCCAGCATGCGGGGGAACACTGAAGCTTTCTTT CASMRGNTEAFF
TRBJ2-1 TRBV7-9 NA TRBD2 TGTGCCAGCAGCTTAAGCCTAGCGGAATACAATGAGCAGTTCTTC CASSLSLAEYNEQFF
TRBJ2-3 TRBV7-2 NA NA TGTGCCAGCAGCTTATACTCAGATACGCAGTATTTT CASSLYSDTQYF
TRBJ1-2 TRBV2 NA NA TGTGCCAGCGGTTTCCAGCAAAACTATGGCTACACCTTC CASGFQQNYGYTF
TRBJ2-3 TRBV19 NA NA TGTGCCAGTAGTATCGGGGCGGGAACAGATACGCAGTATTTT CASSIGAGTDTQYF
TRBJ1-2 TRBV7-9 few TRBD1 TGTGCCAGCAGCGCCGGGACAGGGGGGAGCTATGGCTACACCTTC CASSAGTGGSYGYTF
TRBJ1-1 TRBV18 few NA TGTGCCAGCTCACCACAGAGCGAGACTGAAGCTTTCTTT CASSPQSETEAFF
TRBJ2-1 TRBV6-5 NA NA TGTGCCAGCAGTTACCGGGGCGGTGAGCAGTTCTTC CASSYRGGEQFF
TRBJ2-1 TRBV10-3 NA TRBD2 TGTGCCATCAGCGCAAAGCGGGATTCCTACAATGAGCAGTTCTTC CAISAKRDSYNEQFF
TRBJ1-5 TRBV19 NA NA TGTGCCAGTAGAGGCAGGGAAAATCAGCCCCAGCATTTT CASRGRENQPQHF
TRBJ2-1 TRBV6-6 NA NA TGTGCCAGCAGTTACTCGAAGGCTAATGAGCAGTTCTTC CASSYSKANEQFF
TRBJ1-2 TRBV7-9 NA NA TGTGCCAGCAGCTTAATCCAGGGGTATGGCTACACCTTC CASSLIQGYGYTF
TRBJ2-1 TRBV11-2 NA NA TGTGCCAGCAGCTTAGATTGGCGGGTTAATGAGCAGTTCTTC CASSLDWRVNEQFF
TRBJ2-7 TRBV7-2 NA NA TGTGCCAGCAGCTGGGGGAGCTCCTACGAGCAGTACTTC CASSWGSSYEQYF
TRBJ2-7 TRBV28 NA NA TGTGCCAGCAGTTTACCATCCGGGCGGGTGGGCTACGAGCAGTACTTC CASSLPSGRVGYEQYF
TRBJ2-5 TRBV9 NA TRBD2 TGTGCCAGCAGCCCGAGAGGACTAGCGGGAGTGGAGACCCAGTACTTC CASSPRGLAGVETQYF
TRBJ1-2 TRBV10-3 NA TRBD1 TGTGCCATCAGTGGGACAGGGGGCGGCTATGGCTACACCTTC CAISGTGGGYGYTF
TRBJ1-1 TRBV7-9 once NA TGTGCCAGCAGCTTCGAAGATGAAGCTTTCTTT CASSFEDEAFF
TRBJ1-3 TRBV30 NA NA TGTGCCTGGAGTGTATTAGGAAACACCATATATTTT CAWSVLGNTIYF
TRBJ2-1 TRBV29-1 NA NA TGCAGCGTTGAACTCCCGGGGACCTACAATGAGCAGTTCTTC CSVELPGTYNEQFF
TRBJ1-1 TRBV9 NA NA TGTGCCAGCAGCGTAGCTAGAGCGAACACTGAAGCTTTCTTT CASSVARANTEAFF
TRBJ2-1 TRBV11-3 NA NA TGTGCCAGCAGCGACAGATCACCCTACGCCTACAATGAGCAGTTCTTC CASSDRSPYAYNEQFF
TRBJ2-2 TRBV5-1 NA TRBD2 TGCGCCAGCAGCCAACTAGCGGGAGGGGCCGGGGAGCTGTTTTTT CASSQLAGGAGELFF
TRBJ1-1 TRBV29-1 once TRBD1 TGCAGCGTTTATGTCCGGAGACAGGGACACATGAACACTGAAGCTTTCTTT CSVYVRRQGHMNTEAFF
TRBJ1-4 TRBV7-9 NA TRBD1 TGTGCCAGCAGCTTAGCATCGGCGACAGGGGTAGCTGAAAAACTGTTTTTT CASSLASATGVAEKLFF
TRBJ2-1 TRBV28 NA TRBD2 TGTGCCTCTGCCGCCCTAGCGGGCAATGAGCAGTTCTTC CASAALAGNEQFF
TRBJ2-5 TRBV18 NA NA TGTGCCAGCTCACCTTCCGTTGTTGAGAAGACCCAGTACTTC CASSPSVVEKTQYF
TRBJ1-5 TRBV19 NA NA TGTGCCAGTAGTATTGCGTTTTGGCGGACCGTGAATCAGCCCCAGCATTTT CASSIAFWRTVNQPQHF
TRBJ2-4 TRBV6-5 NA TRBD2 TGTGCCAGCAGTTACTCCTGGGACTATCTTGTTCAGTACTTC CASSYSWDYLVQYF